One sample yielded the 28 T cell receptor beta chains listed below, sequenced in a study of T cell responses to AZD1222 COVID-19 vaccine (dated by TCRdb to 2020 to 2023). Receptor amplification or capture employed the immunoSEQ multiplex PCR assay. In TCRdb, the immuneACCESS table is reduced to in-frame sequences with V and J assigned. These tables do not hold every clone; where another copy was compared, an unresolved V gene accounts for under half, and the others remain unexplained. This sample is represented by some 120,000 clones; roughly 88% of them were singletons. Together, the top ten hold about 4% of the sample. The time point label corresponds to: baseline before first vaccination. The treatment or condition label for this specimen denotes: meningococcal conjugate vaccine given as trial control. Material: peripheral blood, obtained on day 0 of MenACWY control vaccination. The source of these receptors is an adult in good health.

This chain uses TRBV19 with TRBJ1-2, with D unresolved. V lost 5 bases, J lost 6 bases, and 19 bases lay in between. The CDR3 runs to 15 residues. Germline lookup yields CDR1 LNHDA and CDR2 SQIVND (reference sequence). DNA of the CDR3: TGTGCCAGTAGTCCCGATGAGACGTCGTCTGATGGCTACACCTTC. Encoded protein: CASSPDETSSDGYTF.

This clone showed up just a few times. The J gene is TRBJ1-5, the V gene TRBV18, with D unclear. CDR3 size: 15 residues. Trimming took 1 base from V and 6 from J, leaving 13 bases between them. Germline V gene sequence: CDR1 KGHSH, CDR2 LQKENI. The CDR3: CASSPLEAGSQPQHF. CDR3 DNA sequence: TGTGCCAGCTCACCACTGGAGGCGGGGAGTCAGCCCCAGCATTTT.

J is TRBJ2-3 and V is TRBV6-2 or TRBV6-3, with 14 bases fitting TRBD2. The germline V gene encodes CDR1 MNHEY and CDR2 SVGEGT. The ends lost 6 bases at V and 6 bases at J; junction bases unmatched: 8. The CDR3 extends over 16 amino acids. CDR3: CASSPGTSGGVDTQYF. DNA of the CDR3: TGTGCCAGCAGCCCAGGGACTAGCGGGGGCGTGGATACGCAGTATTTT.

This clone was found once. V usage is TRBV7-6 and J usage is TRBJ2-3, with a weak D call TRBD1 (7 bases). Germline V gene data show CDR1 as SGHVS and CDR2 as FNYEAQ. Between the trimmed V and J ends, which lost 5 bases and 5 bases, there was a span of 17 bases. This CDR3 comprises 15 residues. The CDR3 DNA is TGTGCCAGCAGCCCCGAGGGGGCGGGGCGAGATACGCAGTATTTT. It encodes CASSPEGAGRDTQYF.

The gene calls are TRBV25-1 and TRBJ2-2; 9 bases fit TRBD2. Germline V gene lookup returns CDR1 MGHDK and CDR2 SYGVNS. Trimming cost V 6 bases and J 3 bases; bases outside gene matches: 8. The CDR3 runs to 16 residues. The CDR3 nucleotides are TGTGCCAGCAGGCTAGCGGGGTCAACAGACACCGGGGAGCTGTTTTTT. This encodes CASRLAGSTDTGELFF.

V is TRBV7-2 and J is TRBJ1-1; TRBD1 matches at 10 bases. CDR1 and CDR2 (germline): SGHTA, FQGNSA. The CDR3 is 15 amino acids. After removal of 5 bases from V and 0 bases from J, the junction contained 3 bases not matched to a gene. CDR3 in DNA: TGTGCCAGCAGCGTGACAGGGGGCCTGAACACTGAAGCTTTCTTT. Translating gives CASSVTGGLNTEAFF.

V and J are TRBV28 and TRBJ1-1, with D unresolved. The length of the CDR3 is 12 residues. Trimming shortened V by 10 bases and J by 5 bases, and 14 bases separated the two germline ends. CDR1 and CDR2 (germline): MDHEN, SYDVKM. The CDR3 DNA reads as TGTGCCATCAGATCGTTGAGTACTGAAGCTTTCTTT. Translation gives CAIRSLSTEAFF.

The chain uses TRBV27 and TRBJ2-7; possible D gene TRBD1, 6 bases. The CDR3 is 14 amino acids. The germline V and J ends were trimmed by 5 bases and 0 bases, with 11 bases remaining between them. Germline loops: CDR1 MNHEY, CDR2 SMNVEV (reference sequence). The CDR3 is CASSLKGVSYEQYF. DNA of the CDR3: TGTGCCAGCAGTCTCAAGGGGGTCTCCTACGAGCAGTACTTC.

J is TRBJ1-1 and V is TRBV7-2, with D hard to call. The V end lost 5 bases, the J end lost 3 bases, and 7 bases lay between the germline ends. Looked up from germline, CDR1 is SGHTA and CDR2 is FQGNSA. The CDR3 contains 12 residues. CDR3 coding DNA: TGTGCCAGCAGCGACGGATACACTGAAGCTTTCTTT. Translated, it gives CASSDGYTEAFF.

This clone was picked up one time. The CDR3 reads CASTPTQGGRYTF. The CDR3 DNA sequence: TGTGCCAGTACCCCTACTCAGGGCGGGCGCTACACCTTC. J is TRBJ1-2 and V is TRBV19; tentative D call: TRBD1 (5 bases). The CDR3 spans 13 residues. V shed 7 bases and J shed 9 bases, with 18 bases lying between them. The germline CDR1 and CDR2 sequences are LNHDA and SQIVND (reference sequence).

The V call is TRBV6-5, the J call TRBJ1-1; tentative D call: TRBD1 (5 bases). V lost 5 bases, J lost 2 bases, and 12 bases lay in between. The CDR3 runs to 14 residues. Per germline, CDR1 MNHEY and CDR2 SVGAGI. The CDR3: CASSPDRKNTEAFF. For the CDR3, the DNA is TGTGCCAGCAGTCCAGACAGAAAAAACACTGAAGCTTTCTTT.

The chain couples TRBV6-2 or TRBV6-3 to TRBJ1-2; D might be TRBD1 (6 bases). The ends were cut back, 5 bases at V and 0 bases at J, with 16 bases in the middle. The CDR3 runs to 16 residues. Looked up from germline, CDR1 is MNHEY and CDR2 is SVGEGT. CDR3 nucleotide sequence: TGTGCCAGCAGTGATGGGGGCACCGGGGCTAACTATGGCTACACCTTC. As protein: CASSDGGTGANYGYTF.

For the CDR3, the DNA is TGTGCCAGCAGTTTATTCGAAGGAGGAATGTACCAAGAGACCCAGTACTTC. This translates into CASSLFEGGMYQETQYF. The rearrangement uses TRBV28 and TRBJ2-5, with D possibly being TRBD2 (5 bases). Germline assignment: CDR1 MDHEN and CDR2 SYDVKM. Trimming took 1 base from V and 0 from J, leaving 15 bases between them. This CDR3 is built from 17 residues.

CDR3 in amino acids: CASSSGQVNTEAFF. CDR3 DNA sequence: TGCGCCAGCAGCTCTGGACAGGTCAACACTGAAGCTTTCTTT. The chain combines TRBV5-1 with TRBJ1-1, with 7 bases fitting TRBD1. The CDR3 is 14 amino acids. Trimming cost V 3 bases and J 2 bases; bases outside gene matches: 4. The germline V gene encodes CDR1 SGHRS and CDR2 YFSETQ.

The chain uses TRBV2 and TRBJ1-1, with TRBD1 as a possible D gene (6 bases). The CDR3 is 12 residues long. The germline V gene encodes CDR1 SNHLY and CDR2 FYNNEI. Trimming pared 6 bases from V and 7 bases from J, leaving 12 bases between. CDR3 sequence: CASSVTGFEAFF. The DNA of the CDR3 is TGTGCCAGCAGCGTTACAGGGTTTGAAGCTTTCTTT.

The sample holds a few counts of this clone. V usage is TRBV6-2 or TRBV6-3 and J usage is TRBJ2-7, with 7 nucleotides matching TRBD1. The CDR3 consists of 13 residues. Germline CDR1 and CDR2: MNHEY and SVGEGT. The junction had 10 bases not matched to a gene; V was cut back by 5 bases and J by 9 bases. CDR3 protein: CASSAGTEVGQYF. The CDR3 region has the DNA TGTGCCAGCAGTGCCGGGACAGAGGTGGGGCAGTACTTC.

The genes are TRBV18 and TRBJ2-1; 10 nucleotides agree with TRBD1. The CDR3 extends over 19 amino acids. The germline V gene has CDR1 KGHSH and CDR2 LQKENI. Trimming cost V 2 bases and J 0 bases; bases outside gene matches: 10. CDR3 amino acids: CASSPRTGGRSSSYNEQFF. The CDR3 nucleotides read TGTGCCAGCTCACCAAGGACAGGGGGTCGATCGAGCTCCTACAATGAGCAGTTCTTC.

This rearrangement joins TRBV5-8 to TRBJ2-3; no reliable D call. V was trimmed by 0 bases and J by 0 bases, leaving 11 bases between them. Per germline, CDR1 SGHTS and CDR2 YDEGEE. The CDR3 is 16 residues long. In DNA form, the CDR3 reads TGTGCCAGCAGCTTGGCCAGGAGTACTAGCACAGATACGCAGTATTTT. Protein: CASSLARSTSTDTQYF.

CDR3 in amino acids: CASSRISGNTIYF. Written as DNA, the CDR3 is TGTGCCAGCTCAAGAATCTCTGGAAACACCATATATTTT. This rearrangement joins TRBV18 to TRBJ1-3; D gene unclear. Germline assignment: CDR1 KGHSH and CDR2 LQKENI. CDR3 length: 13 residues. Trimming took off 5 bases at V and 0 bases at J, with 5 bases between the two ends.

This clone showed up just a few times. This chain joins TRBV28 and TRBJ1-1; maybe TRBD1 (5 bases). The CDR3 runs 13 residues. Germline V gene data show CDR1 as MDHEN and CDR2 as SYDVKM. V was trimmed by 5 bases and J by 11 bases, leaving 18 bases between them. CDR3 sequence reads: CASSPRGRLLAFF. The CDR3 DNA is TGTGCCAGCAGTCCCCGGGGCCGCCTTTTGGCTTTCTTT. The full variable domain, in which reference TRBV28 and TRBJ1-1 provide the parts outside the CDR3, is DVKVTQSSRYLVKRTGEKVFLECVQDMDHENMFWYRQDPGLGLRLIYFSYDVKMKEKGDIPEGYSVSREKKERFSLILESASTNQTSMYLCASSPRGRLLAFFGQGTRLTVV.

This chain uses TRBV18 with TRBJ1-1; D call uncertain. Trimming took 3 bases from V and 8 from J, leaving 16 bases between them. Germline V gene sequence: CDR1 KGHSH, CDR2 LQKENI. This CDR3 spans 14 amino acids. CDR3 DNA sequence: TGTGCCAGCTCACCGCCTAACCCTAAACCCGAAGCTTTCTTT. Protein product: CASSPPNPKPEAFF. Full variable domain (remainder filled in from reference TRBV18 and TRBJ1-1): NAGVMQNPRHLVRRRGQEARLRCSPMKGHSHVYWYRQLPEEGLKFMVYLQKENIIDESGMPKERFSAEFPKEGPSILRIQQVVRGDSAAYFCASSPPNPKPEAFFGQGTRLTVV.

This chain joins TRBV4-2 and TRBJ1-1; 11 nucleotides match TRBD1. The germline CDR1 and CDR2 sequences are LGHNA and YNFKEQ. The CDR3 loop spans 15 amino acids. The ends lost 1 base at V and 4 bases at J; junction bases unmatched: 2. Here the CDR3 reads CASSQAGTGGTEAFF. DNA for the CDR3: TGTGCCAGCAGCCAAGCCGGGACAGGGGGCACTGAAGCTTTCTTT.

The chain recombines TRBV19 with TRBJ1-5, with D possibly being TRBD1 (5 bases). Germline V lookup: CDR1 LNHDA, CDR2 SQIVND (reference sequence). This CDR3 is 16 amino acids long. V lost 8 bases to trimming and J lost 4 bases, with 21 bases between them. The CDR3 DNA sequence: TGTGCCAGTCAAAATCTTGGACGGGGGGATAATCAGCCCCAGCATTTT. Translating gives CASQNLGRGDNQPQHF.

V is TRBV6-6 and J is TRBJ1-3; no clear D gene. Germline V gives CDR1 MNHNY, CDR2 SVGAGI (reference sequence). Trimming stripped 5 bases from V and 4 bases from J, with 12 bases between. CDR3 length equals 14 residues. In DNA, the CDR3 is TGTGCCAGCAGTCTTACTCGGGCAGGAAACACCATATATTTT. It encodes CASSLTRAGNTIYF.

This rearrangement joins TRBV6-5 to TRBJ1-5, with D tentatively TRBD1 (5 bases). V was pared by 2 bases and J by 11 bases, with 16 bases between. CDR1 is MNHEY and CDR2 is SVGAGI in the germline V gene. The CDR3 has 14 amino acids. The CDR3, as DNA: TGTGCCAGCAGTTACAGGGGCGGAATAGAGGCCCAGCATTTT. Translated, it gives CASSYRGGIEAQHF.

This chain uses TRBV5-1 with TRBJ1-1; 7 positions agree with TRBD1. CDR1 is SGHRS and CDR2 is YFSETQ in the germline V gene. This CDR3 comprises 15 residues. The J segment lost 0 bases and the V segment lost 4 bases, leaving 6 bases of the junction unmatched. CDR3 residues: CASSPQTGMNTEAFF. In DNA form, the CDR3 reads TGCGCCAGCAGCCCCCAGACAGGGATGAACACTGAAGCTTTCTTT.

The rearrangement uses TRBV5-4 and TRBJ2-5; 9 bases map to TRBD1. With 4 bases clipped from V and 4 bases from J, the junction kept 8 bases outside the gene matches. The CDR3 contains 15 residues. Germline values: CDR1 SGHNT, CDR2 YYREEE (reference sequence). CDR3 DNA: TGTGCCAGCAGCCCCCCGGGACAGGGTGGAGAGACCCAGTACTTC. It encodes CASSPPGQGGETQYF.

The V call is TRBV5-4, the J call TRBJ2-7; D may be TRBD2 (6 bases). CDR3 length equals 14 residues. CDR1 and CDR2 from the germline V gene are SGHNT and YYREEE (reference sequence). The V and J ends lost 4 bases and 4 bases respectively, with 15 bases between them. The CDR3 protein is CASSPSGLVYEQYF. As DNA, the CDR3 is TGTGCCAGCAGCCCGTCGGGACTGGTATACGAGCAGTACTTC.